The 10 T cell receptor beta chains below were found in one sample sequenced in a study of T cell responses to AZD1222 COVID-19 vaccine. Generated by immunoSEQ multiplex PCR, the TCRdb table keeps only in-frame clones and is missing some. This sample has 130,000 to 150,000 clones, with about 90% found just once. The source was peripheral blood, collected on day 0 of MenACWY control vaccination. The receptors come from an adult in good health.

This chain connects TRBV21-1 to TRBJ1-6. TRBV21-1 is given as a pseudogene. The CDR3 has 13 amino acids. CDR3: CASSKDGNSPLHF. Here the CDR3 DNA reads TGTGCCAGCAGCAAAGACGGTAATTCACCCCTCCACTTT.

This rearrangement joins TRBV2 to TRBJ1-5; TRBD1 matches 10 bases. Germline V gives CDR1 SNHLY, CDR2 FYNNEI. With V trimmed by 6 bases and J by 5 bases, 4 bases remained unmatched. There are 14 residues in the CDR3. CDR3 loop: CASRAGTGDQPQHF. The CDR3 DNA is TGTGCCAGCAGGGCCGGGACAGGGGATCAGCCCCAGCATTTT.

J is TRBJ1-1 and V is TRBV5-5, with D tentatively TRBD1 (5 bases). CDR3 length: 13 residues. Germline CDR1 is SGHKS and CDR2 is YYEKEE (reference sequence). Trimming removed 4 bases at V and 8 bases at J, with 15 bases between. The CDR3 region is CASSGSGTSEAFF. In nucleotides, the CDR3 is TGTGCCAGCAGCGGATCCGGGACGTCCGAAGCTTTCTTT.

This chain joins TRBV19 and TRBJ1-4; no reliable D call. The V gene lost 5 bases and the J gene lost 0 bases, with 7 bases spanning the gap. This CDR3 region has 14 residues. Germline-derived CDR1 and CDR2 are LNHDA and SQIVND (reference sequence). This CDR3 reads CASSPISTNEKLFF. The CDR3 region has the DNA TGTGCCAGTAGTCCGATATCAACTAATGAAAAACTGTTTTTT.

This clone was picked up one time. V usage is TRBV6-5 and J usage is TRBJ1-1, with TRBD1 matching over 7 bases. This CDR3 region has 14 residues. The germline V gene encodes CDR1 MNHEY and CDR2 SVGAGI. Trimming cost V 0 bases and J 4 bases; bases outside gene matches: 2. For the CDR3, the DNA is TGTGCCAGCAGTTACTCGAGGGGGCGCACTGAAGCTTTCTTT. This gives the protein CASSYSRGRTEAFF.

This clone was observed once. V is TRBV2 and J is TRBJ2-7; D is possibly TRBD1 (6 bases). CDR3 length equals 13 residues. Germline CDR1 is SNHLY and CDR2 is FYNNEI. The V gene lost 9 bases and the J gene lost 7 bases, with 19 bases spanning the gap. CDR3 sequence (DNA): TGTGCCAGAACCGGGACGAAAGGGGGAGAGCAGTACTTC. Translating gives CARTGTKGGEQYF.

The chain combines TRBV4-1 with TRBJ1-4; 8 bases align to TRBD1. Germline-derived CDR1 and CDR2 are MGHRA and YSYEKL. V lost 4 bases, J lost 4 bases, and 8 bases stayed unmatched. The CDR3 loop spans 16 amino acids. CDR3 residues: CASSPGQGVNNEKLFF. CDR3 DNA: TGCGCCAGCAGCCCCGGACAGGGAGTTAATAATGAAAAACTGTTTTTT.

CDR3 region: CAWTAPWVDEQFF. CDR3 bases: TGTGCCTGGACGGCCCCATGGGTGGATGAGCAGTTCTTC. This rearrangement joins TRBV30 to TRBJ2-1; D is ambiguous. CDR3 length equals 13 residues. V gave up 4 bases and J gave up 8 bases, with 15 bases separating them. The germline CDR1 and CDR2 sequences are GTSNPN and SVGIG (reference sequence).

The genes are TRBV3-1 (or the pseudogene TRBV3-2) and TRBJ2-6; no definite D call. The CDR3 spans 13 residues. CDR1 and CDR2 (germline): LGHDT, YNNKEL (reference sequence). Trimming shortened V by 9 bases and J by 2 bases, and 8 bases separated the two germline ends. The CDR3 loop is CARNGPGANVLTF. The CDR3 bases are TGTGCCAGGAATGGACCTGGGGCCAACGTCCTGACTTTC.

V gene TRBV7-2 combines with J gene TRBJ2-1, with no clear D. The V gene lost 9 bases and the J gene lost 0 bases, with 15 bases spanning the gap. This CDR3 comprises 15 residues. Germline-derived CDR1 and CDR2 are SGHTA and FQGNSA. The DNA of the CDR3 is TGTGCCAGTGCCAGCCGTCCACTCTCCTACAATGAGCAGTTCTTC. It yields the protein CASASRPLSYNEQFF.